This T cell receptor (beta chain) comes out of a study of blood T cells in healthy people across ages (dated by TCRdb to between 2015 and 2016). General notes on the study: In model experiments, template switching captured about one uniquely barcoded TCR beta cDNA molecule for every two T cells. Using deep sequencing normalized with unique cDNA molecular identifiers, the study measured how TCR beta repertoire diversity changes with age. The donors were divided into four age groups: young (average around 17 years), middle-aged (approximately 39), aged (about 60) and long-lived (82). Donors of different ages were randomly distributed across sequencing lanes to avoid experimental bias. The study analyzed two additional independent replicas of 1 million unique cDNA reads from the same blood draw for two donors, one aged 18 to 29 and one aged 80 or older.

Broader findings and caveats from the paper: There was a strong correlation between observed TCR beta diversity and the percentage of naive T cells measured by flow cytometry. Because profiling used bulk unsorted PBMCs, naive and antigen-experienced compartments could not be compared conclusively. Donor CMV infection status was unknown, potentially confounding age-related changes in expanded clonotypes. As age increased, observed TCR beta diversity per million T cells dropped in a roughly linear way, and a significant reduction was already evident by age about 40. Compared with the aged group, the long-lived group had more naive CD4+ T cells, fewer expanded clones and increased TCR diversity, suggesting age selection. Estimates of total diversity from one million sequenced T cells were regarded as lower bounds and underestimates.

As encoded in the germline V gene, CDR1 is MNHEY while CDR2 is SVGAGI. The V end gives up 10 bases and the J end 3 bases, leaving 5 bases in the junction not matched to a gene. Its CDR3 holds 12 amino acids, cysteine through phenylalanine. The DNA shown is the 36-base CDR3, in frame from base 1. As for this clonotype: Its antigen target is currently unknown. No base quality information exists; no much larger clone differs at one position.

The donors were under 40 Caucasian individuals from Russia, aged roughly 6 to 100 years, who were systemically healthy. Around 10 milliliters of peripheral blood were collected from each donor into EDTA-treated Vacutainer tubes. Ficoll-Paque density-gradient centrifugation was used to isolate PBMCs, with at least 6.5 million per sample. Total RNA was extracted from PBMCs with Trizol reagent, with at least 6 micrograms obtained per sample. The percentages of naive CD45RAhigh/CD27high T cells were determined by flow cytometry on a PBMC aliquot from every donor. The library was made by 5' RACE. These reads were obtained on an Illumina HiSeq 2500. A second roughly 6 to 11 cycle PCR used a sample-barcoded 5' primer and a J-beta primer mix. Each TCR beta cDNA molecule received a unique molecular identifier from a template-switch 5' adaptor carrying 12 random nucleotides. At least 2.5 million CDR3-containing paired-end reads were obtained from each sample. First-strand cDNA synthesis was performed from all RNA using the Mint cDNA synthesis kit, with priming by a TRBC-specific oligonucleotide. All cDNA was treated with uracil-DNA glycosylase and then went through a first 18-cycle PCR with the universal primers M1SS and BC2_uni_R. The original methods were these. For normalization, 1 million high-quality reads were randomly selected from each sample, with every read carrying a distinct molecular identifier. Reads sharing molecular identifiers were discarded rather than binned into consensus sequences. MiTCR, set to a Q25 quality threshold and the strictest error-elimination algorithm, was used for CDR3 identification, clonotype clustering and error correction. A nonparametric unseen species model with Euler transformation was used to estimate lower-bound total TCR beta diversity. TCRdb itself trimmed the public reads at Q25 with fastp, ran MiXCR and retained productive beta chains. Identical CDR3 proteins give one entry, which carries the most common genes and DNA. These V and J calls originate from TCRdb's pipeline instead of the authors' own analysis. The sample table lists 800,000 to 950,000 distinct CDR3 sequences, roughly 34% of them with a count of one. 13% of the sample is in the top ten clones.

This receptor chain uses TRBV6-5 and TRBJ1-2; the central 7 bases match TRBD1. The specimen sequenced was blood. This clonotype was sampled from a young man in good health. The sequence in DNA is TGTGCCACCAACAGGGGCGACTATGGCTACACCTTC. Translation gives CATNRGDYGYTF.